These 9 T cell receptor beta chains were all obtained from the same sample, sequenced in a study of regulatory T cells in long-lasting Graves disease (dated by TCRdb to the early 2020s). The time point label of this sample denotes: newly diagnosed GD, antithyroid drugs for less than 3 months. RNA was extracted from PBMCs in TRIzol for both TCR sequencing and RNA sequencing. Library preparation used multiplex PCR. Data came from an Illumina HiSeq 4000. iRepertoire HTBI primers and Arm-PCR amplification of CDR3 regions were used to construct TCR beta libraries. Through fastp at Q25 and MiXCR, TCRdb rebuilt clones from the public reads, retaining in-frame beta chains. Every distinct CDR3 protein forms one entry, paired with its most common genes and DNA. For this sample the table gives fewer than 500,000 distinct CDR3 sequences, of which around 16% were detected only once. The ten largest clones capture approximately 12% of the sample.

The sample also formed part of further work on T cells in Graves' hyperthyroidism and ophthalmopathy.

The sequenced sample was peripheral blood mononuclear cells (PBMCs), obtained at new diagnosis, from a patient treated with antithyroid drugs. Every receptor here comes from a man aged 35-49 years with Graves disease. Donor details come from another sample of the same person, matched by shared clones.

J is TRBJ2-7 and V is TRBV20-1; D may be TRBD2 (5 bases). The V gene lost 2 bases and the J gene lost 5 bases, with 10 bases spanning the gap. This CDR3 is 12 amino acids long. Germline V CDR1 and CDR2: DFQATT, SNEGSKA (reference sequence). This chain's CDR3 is CSARRGLDEQYF. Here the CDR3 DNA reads TGCAGTGCTAGAAGAGGGTTGGACGAGCAGTACTTC.

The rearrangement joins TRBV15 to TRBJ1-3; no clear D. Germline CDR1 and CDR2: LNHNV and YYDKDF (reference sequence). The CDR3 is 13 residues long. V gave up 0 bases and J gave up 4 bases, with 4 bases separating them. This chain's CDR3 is CATSREFGNTIYF. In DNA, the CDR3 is TGTGCCACCAGCAGAGAATTCGGAAACACCATATATTTT.

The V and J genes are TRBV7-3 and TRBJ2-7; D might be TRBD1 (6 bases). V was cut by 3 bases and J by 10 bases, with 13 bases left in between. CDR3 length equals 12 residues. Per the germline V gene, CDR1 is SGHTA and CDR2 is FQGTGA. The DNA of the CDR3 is TGTGCCAGCAGCTTTGCACAGGGTGGACAGTACTTC. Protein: CASSFAQGGQYF.

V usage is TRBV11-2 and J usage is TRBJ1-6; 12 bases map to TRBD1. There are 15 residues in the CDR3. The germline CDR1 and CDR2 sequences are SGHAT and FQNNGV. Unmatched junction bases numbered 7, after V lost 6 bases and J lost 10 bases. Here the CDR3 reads CASRRGQGARSPLHF. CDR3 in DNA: TGTGCCAGCAGGAGGGGACAGGGGGCGCGGTCACCCCTCCACTTT.

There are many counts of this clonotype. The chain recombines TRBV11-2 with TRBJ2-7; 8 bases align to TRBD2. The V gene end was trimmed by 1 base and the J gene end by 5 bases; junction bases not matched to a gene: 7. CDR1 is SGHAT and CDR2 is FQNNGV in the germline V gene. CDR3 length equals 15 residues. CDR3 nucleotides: TGTGCCAGCAGCTTAGTAAGCGGGAGTATCAACGAGCAGTACTTC. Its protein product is CASSLVSGSINEQYF.

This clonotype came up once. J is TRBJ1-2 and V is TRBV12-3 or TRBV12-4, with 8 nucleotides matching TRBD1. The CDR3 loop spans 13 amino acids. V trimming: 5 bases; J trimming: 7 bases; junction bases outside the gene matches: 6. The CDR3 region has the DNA TGTGCCAGCAGTCAGGGGGCGTCGGCTGGCTACACCTTC. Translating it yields CASSQGASAGYTF.

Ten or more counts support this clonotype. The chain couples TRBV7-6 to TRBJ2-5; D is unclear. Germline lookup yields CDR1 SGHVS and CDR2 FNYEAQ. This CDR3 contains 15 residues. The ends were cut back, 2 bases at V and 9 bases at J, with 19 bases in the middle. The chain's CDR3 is CASSLKPVQELPQYF. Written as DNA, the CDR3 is TGTGCCAGCAGCTTAAAGCCAGTTCAAGAGTTGCCCCAGTACTTC. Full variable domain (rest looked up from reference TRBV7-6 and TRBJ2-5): GAGVSQSPRYKVTKRGQDVALRCDPISGHVSLYWYRQALGQGPEFLTYFNYEAQQDKSGLPNDRFSAERPEGSISTLTIQRTEQRDSAMYRCASSLKPVQELPQYFGPGTRLLVL.

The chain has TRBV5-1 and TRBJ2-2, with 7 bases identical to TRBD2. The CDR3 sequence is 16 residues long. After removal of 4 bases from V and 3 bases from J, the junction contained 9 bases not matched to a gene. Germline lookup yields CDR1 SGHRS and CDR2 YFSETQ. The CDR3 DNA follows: TGCGCCAGCAGCCCGAGGGCGGGAGCCGACACCGGGGAGCTGTTTTTT. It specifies CASSPRAGADTGELFF.

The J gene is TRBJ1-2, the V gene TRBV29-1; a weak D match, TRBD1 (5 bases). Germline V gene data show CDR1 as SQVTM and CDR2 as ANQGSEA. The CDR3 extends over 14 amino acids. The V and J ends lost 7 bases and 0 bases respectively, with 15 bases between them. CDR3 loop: CSDRDGRTNYGYTF. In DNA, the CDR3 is TGCAGCGACCGGGACGGACGAACTAACTATGGCTACACCTTC.